This T cell receptor (beta chain) was captured by sequencing in a study of blood T cell repertoires in COVID-19. Authors' data handling: How many nucleated cells were present was estimated from reference gene primer amplification. Some clones are missing from TCRdb's copy, which holds only in-frame ones; the method was immunoSEQ multiplex PCR. The V and J calls and the clone size are those of that table, but D and trimming were determined from the DNA. The table shows about 160,000 clones, with 90% to 95% occurring only once. This TCR came from a woman aged 45 to 65 with acute or convalescent COVID-19. The sequenced sample was peripheral blood.

The CDR3 spells CASSQEAVETQYF. The CDR3 DNA reads TGTGCCAGCAGCCAAGAGGCTGTTGAGACCCAGTACTTC. This chain links TRBV14 with TRBJ2-5; D gene ambiguous. This CDR3 has 13 amino acids. Germline V lookup: CDR1 SGHDN, CDR2 FVKESK. With 0 bases removed from V and 5 bases from J, the gap between germline ends came to 7 bases. Complete variable domain (other parts from reference TRBV14 and TRBJ2-5): EAGVTQFPSHSVIEKGQTVTLRCDPISGHDNLYWYRRVMGKEIKFLLHFVKESKQDESGMPNNRFLAERTGGTYSTLKVQPAELEDSGVYFCASSQEAVETQYFGPGTRLLVL.